Detailed here is one T cell receptor beta chain. Its antigen remains unidentified. Base qualities are missing; no much larger clone stands one base away. The source of the sample is a study of shared clonotypes between healthy human individuals (TCRdb year 2020). In terms of the full investigation: The cohort comprised two women and a few men aged 18 to 49 years. For each donor, CD4 naive and CD4 memory were each run on three plates, CD8 naive on two plates, and CD8 memory on one plate. The study deeply sequenced blood TCR repertoires of about five healthy adults to estimate repertoire size and the extent of clonotype sharing between individuals. To increase sequencing depth and limit assay-specific biases, TCR repertoire library preparation and sequencing were carried out by different laboratories using diverse techniques. Each donor's leukapheresis produced roughly between about 0.8 and 8.9 billion PBMCs.

The donors were healthy, HIV-negative adults with no recently reported acute infections or vaccinations. Every donor was a Caucasian adult residing in Nashville, Tennessee, USA. CD4+ T cells were enriched by magnetic negative selection, after which naive cells were positively selected on CD45RA and the negative fraction was taken as the memory subset. Blood was obtained by leukapheresis, after which PBMCs were separated by Ficoll-Histopaque density gradient centrifugation and cryopreserved in liquid nitrogen vapor phase. Analytical flow cytometry was used to check the purity and quantity of each magnetically sorted T cell population. Genomic DNA was isolated from each sorted fraction and quantified by UV absorbance on a Nanodrop 2000c. General findings and caveats noted by the study authors: Compared with non-shared clonotypes, the clonotypes found in all four sorted-subset donors had higher generation probabilities. Pairwise subsampling indicated that sequencing depth was expected to affect the degree of clonotype sharing among donors. The small number of donors limited the genetic and exposure-history diversity represented. Approximately 5% of naive CD4, 3.5% of naive CD8, approximately 2.2% of memory CD4, and 0.35% to 0.4% of memory CD8 clonotypes were shared across several donors. Naive subsets generally had larger estimated clonotype richness than memory subsets. Rarefaction of sorted-subset datasets indicated incomplete sequencing despite the large sequencing depth. Sampling was limited to blood, and TCR repertoires in tissue likely differ from TCR repertoires in blood.

Using the deep immunoSEQ assay, multiplex PCR amplified TCR CDR3 regions from genomic DNA. Extracted genomic DNA from each cell subset was distributed evenly across all wells of several immunoSEQ 96-well plates, and each plate was treated as a replicate. For sorted subsets, each replicate PCR was loaded with approximately 200 ng genomic DNA, equivalent to approximately 33,000 T cell genomes. Purified libraries were measured with a Qubit 3.0 fluorometer, size-checked on a Bioanalyzer 2100, and measured again with the KAPA Library Quantification kit. A separate single-read 150-cycle Illumina NextSeq 550 flow cell was used to sequence each immunoSEQ 96-well plate. On the authors' methods: The immunoSEQ output contained only junctional sequences without quality scores, so filtering could not match that applied to full-length reads. Sequences were annotated with PyIR, a Python wrapper for IgBLAST v1.9, using IMGT germline references to assign V/J genes and CDR3. Reads were filtered out if the reads had weak V/J assignments (E-value above 1e-6), no CDR3, stop codons, out-of-frame junctions, or ambiguous translated residues. A V3J clonotype was defined by an identical inferred V gene, J gene, and CDR3 amino acid sequence. The percentage overlap between two repertoires was calculated by dividing the number of shared unique clonotypes by the size of the smaller repertoire. RTK rarefaction, the Chao1 estimator, and Recon v2.1 estimates of unobserved clonotypes were used to assess repertoire richness. Generation probabilities for all TCRbeta clonotypes obtained by the gDNA method from a handful of donors were computed using OLGA. TCRdb took this table from immuneACCESS and kept in-frame rearrangements with V and J called. Such tables lack part of the clones; where checked against another copy, unresolved V genes explain under half of the gap, and the rest is unexplained. D and trimming were read from the DNA, whereas the V and J calls and clone size are those reported in that table. In this sample the table shows about 2.5 million clones, about 90% of which occur a single time. The ten top clones hold approximately 0.41% of the sample.

Input material: naive CD4+ T cells from PBMCs. This specimen's cell subset or site label, interpreted: CD45RA+ positively selected. The receptor comes from a man in his late teens or twenties in good health. Some clones in this sample may be carry-over from other donors' samples.

The CDR3 amino acid sequence is: CASSLGVRSETQYF. The DNA reads as follows: TGTGCCAGTAGTCTGGGGGTGAGGTCGGAGACCCAGTACTTC. Here the chain combines TRBV19 and TRBJ2-5; the D gene may be TRBD1 or TRBD2, since each aligns over 5 bases. The CDR3 runs 14 amino acids, cysteine and phenylalanine included. Only CDR3 DNA remains: 42 bases, in frame from the first base. According to the germline V gene (reference sequence), CDR1 reads LNHDA and CDR2 reads SQIVND. Deletion took 5 bases off V and 5 bases off J, with a span of 15 bases between the germline ends.